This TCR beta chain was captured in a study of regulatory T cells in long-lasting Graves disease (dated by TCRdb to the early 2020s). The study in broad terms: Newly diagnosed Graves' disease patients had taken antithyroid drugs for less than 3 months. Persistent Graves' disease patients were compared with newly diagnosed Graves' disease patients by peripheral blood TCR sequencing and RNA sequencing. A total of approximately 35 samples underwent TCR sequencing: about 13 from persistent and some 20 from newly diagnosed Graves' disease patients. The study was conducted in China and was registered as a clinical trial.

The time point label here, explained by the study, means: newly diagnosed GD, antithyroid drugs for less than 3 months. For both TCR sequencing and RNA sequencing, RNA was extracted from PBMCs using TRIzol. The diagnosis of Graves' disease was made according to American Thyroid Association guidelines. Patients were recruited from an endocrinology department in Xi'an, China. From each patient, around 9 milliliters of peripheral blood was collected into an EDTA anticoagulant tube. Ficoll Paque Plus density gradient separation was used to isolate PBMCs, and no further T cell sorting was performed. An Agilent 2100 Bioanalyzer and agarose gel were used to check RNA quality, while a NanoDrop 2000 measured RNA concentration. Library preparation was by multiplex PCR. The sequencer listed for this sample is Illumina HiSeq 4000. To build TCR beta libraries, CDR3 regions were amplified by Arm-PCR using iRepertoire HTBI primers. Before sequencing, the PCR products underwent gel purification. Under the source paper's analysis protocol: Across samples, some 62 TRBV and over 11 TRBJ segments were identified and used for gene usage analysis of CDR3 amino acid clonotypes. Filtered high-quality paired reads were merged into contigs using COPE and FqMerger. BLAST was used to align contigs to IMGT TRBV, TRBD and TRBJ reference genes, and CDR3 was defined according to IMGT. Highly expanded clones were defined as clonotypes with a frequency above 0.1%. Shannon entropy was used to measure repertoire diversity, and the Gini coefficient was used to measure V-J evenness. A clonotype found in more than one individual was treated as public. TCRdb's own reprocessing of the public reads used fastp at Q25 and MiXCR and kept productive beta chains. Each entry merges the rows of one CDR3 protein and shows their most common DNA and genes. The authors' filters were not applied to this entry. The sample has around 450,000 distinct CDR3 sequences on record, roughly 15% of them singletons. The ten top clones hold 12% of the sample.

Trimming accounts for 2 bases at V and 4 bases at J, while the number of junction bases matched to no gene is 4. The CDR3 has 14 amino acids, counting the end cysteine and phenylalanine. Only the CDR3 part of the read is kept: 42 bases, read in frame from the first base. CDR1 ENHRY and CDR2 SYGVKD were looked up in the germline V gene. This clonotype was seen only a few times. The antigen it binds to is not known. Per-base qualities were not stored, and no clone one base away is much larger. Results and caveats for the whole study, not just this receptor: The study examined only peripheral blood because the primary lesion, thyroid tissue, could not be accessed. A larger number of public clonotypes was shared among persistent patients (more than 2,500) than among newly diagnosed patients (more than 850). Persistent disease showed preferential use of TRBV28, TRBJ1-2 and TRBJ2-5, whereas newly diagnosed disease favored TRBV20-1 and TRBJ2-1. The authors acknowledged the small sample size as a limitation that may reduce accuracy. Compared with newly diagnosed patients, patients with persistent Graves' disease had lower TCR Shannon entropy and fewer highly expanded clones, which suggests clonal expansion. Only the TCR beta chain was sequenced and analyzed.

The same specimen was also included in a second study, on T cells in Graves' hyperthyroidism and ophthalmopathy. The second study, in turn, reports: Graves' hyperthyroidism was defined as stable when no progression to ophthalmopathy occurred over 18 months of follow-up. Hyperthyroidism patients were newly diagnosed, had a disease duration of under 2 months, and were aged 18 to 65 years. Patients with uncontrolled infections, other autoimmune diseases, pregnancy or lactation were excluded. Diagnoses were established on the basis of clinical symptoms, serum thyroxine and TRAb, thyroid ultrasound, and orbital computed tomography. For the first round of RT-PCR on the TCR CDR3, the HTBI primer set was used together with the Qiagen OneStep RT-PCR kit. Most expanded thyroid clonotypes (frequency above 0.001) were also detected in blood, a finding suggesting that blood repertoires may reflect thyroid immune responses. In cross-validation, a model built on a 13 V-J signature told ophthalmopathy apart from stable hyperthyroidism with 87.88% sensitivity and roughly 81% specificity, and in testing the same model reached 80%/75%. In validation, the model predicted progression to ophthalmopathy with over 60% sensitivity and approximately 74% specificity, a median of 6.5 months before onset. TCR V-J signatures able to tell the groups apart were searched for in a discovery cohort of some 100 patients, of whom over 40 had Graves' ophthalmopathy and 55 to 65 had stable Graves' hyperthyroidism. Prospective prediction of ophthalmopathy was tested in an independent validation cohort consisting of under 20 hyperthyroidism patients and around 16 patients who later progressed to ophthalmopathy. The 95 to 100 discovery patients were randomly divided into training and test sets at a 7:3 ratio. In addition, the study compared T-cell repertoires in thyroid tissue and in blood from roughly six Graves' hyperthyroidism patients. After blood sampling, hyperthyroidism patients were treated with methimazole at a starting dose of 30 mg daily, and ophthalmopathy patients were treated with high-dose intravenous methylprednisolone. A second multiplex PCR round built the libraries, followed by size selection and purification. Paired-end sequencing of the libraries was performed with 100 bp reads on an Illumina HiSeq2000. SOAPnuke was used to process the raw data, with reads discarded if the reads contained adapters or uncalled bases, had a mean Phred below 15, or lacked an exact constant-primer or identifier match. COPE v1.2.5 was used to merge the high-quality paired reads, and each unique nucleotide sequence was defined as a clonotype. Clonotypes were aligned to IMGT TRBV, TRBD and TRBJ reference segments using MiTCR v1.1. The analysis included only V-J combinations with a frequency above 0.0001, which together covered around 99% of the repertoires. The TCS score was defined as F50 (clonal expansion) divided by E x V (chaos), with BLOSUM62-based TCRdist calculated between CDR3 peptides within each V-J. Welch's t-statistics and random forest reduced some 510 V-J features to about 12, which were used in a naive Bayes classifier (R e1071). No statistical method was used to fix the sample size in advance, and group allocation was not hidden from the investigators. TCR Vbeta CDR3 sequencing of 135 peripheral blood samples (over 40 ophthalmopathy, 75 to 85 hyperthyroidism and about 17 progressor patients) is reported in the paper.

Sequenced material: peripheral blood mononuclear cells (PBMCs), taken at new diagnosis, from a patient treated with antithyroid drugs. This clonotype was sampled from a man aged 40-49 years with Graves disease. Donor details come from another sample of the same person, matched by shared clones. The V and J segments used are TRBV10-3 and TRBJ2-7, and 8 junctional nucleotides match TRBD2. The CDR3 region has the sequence CAISEREGGYEQYF. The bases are TGTGCCATCAGTGAGCGGGAGGGGGGGTACGAGCAGTACTTC.